The 19 T cell receptor beta chains presented below share a single source sample, sequenced in a study of shared clonotypes between healthy human individuals. Generated by immunoSEQ multiplex PCR, the TCRdb table keeps only in-frame clones and is missing some. The data show approximately 2.5 million clones, 93% seen once. Sequencing used naive CD4+ T cells from PBMCs. Subset defined: CD45RA+ positively selected. All receptors come from a young man in good health. Some clones in this sample may be carry-over from other donors' samples.

The rearrangement uses TRBV5-1 and TRBJ2-1, with D uncertain. Trimming removed 2 bases from V and 7 bases from J, with 16 bases in between. CDR1 is SGHRS, CDR2 YFSETQ, per germline. This CDR3 comprises 15 residues. Here the CDR3 DNA reads TGCGCCAGCAGCTTCGGGTCACTCGGGTCAAATGAGCAGTTCTTC. Protein product: CASSFGSLGSNEQFF. The full variable domain, with the rest looked up from reference TRBV5-1 and TRBJ2-1, is KAGVTQTPRYLIKTRGQQVTLSCSPISGHRSVSWYQQTPGQGLQFLFEYFSETQRNKGNFPGRFSGRQFSNSRSEMNVSTLELGDSALYLCASSFGSLGSNEQFFGPGTRLTVL.

The chain links TRBV19 to TRBJ2-1; D is undetermined. The CDR3 contains 15 residues. The germline CDR1 and CDR2 sequences are LNHDA and SQIVND (reference sequence). V was shortened by 6 bases and J by 2 bases, with 14 bases between the two germline ends. CDR3 nucleotides: TGTGCCAGTAGCCCCGCCAGTATCGCCTACAATGAGCAGTTCTTC. Translation gives CASSPASIAYNEQFF.

The J gene is TRBJ2-3, the V gene TRBV5-1; 8 bases line up with TRBD1. V lost 4 bases to trimming and J lost 6 bases; unmatched junction nucleotides: 10. The CDR3 is 15 residues long. Germline-derived CDR1 and CDR2 are SGHRS and YFSETQ. The CDR3 bases are TGCGCCAGCAGCCTAGACAGGGGCGCGTGGGATACGCAGTATTTT. Its protein is CASSLDRGAWDTQYF.

The V gene is TRBV28, the J gene TRBJ2-5; D call uncertain. The germline V and J ends were trimmed by 0 bases and 4 bases, with 6 bases remaining between them. CDR1 and CDR2 from the germline V gene are MDHEN and SYDVKM. This CDR3 spans 13 amino acids. The DNA for the CDR3 is TGTGCCAGCAGTTTATGGGGGTTAGAGACCCAGTACTTC. Translation: CASSLWGLETQYF.

V usage is TRBV28 and J usage is TRBJ1-2, with a weak D call TRBD1 (6 bases). V dropped 6 bases and J dropped 2 bases, with 16 bases sitting between them. Germline lookup yields CDR1 MDHEN and CDR2 SYDVKM. CDR3 length: 15 amino acids. The CDR3 protein is CASSLGDTLNYGYTF. The CDR3 DNA reads as TGTGCCAGCAGCCTGGGGGACACACTAAACTATGGCTACACCTTC.

The chain is built from TRBV9 and TRBJ1-2; TRBD1 is a possible D gene (5 bases). The CDR3 length is 17 residues. Deletions cut 0 bases from V and 4 bases from J, with 19 bases between. CDR1 and CDR2 from the germline V gene are SGDLS and YYNGEE. CDR3 in DNA: TGTGCCAGCAGCGTAGGACAGCGCCCGATTCACGGCTATGGCTACACCTTC. Its translation is CASSVGQRPIHGYGYTF.

The rearrangement links TRBV4-1 to TRBJ1-3; no reliable D call. CDR3 length equals 15 residues. Trimming cost V 6 bases and J 2 bases, with 14 bases left between them. The germline CDR1 and CDR2 sequences are MGHRA and YSYEKL. CDR3 bases: TGCGCCAGCAGGCCGACCTGGAGGGCTGGAAACACCATATATTTT. Translating gives CASRPTWRAGNTIYF.

This rearrangement joins TRBV28 to TRBJ1-4; TRBD1 aligns across 8 bases. This CDR3 spans 14 amino acids. Germline V gene sequence: CDR1 MDHEN, CDR2 SYDVKM. Trimming cost V 5 bases and J 7 bases; bases outside gene matches: 6. The CDR3 region is CASSETGAGEKLFF. Written as DNA, the CDR3 is TGTGCCAGCAGTGAGACAGGGGCGGGTGAAAAACTGTTTTTT.

The chain couples TRBV18 to TRBJ1-1; the D gene is possibly TRBD1 (6 bases). Germline V gene data show CDR1 as KGHSH and CDR2 as LQKENI. Trimming removed 0 bases at V and 4 bases at J, with 18 bases between. The CDR3 runs to 17 residues. CDR3 in amino acids: CASSPPQRGAYSTEAFF. As DNA, the CDR3 is TGTGCCAGCTCACCACCGCAGCGGGGGGCGTATAGCACTGAAGCTTTCTTT. Full variable domain (rest looked up from reference TRBV18 and TRBJ1-1): NAGVMQNPRHLVRRRGQEARLRCSPMKGHSHVYWYRQLPEEGLKFMVYLQKENIIDESGMPKERFSAEFPKEGPSILRIQQVVRGDSAAYFCASSPPQRGAYSTEAFFGQGTRLTVV.

The V and J genes are TRBV7-3 and TRBJ2-2; 9 positions match TRBD2. Germline trimming cut 5 bases from V and 0 bases from J; bases unmatched to any gene: 4. This CDR3 region has 16 residues. Per the germline V gene, CDR1 is SGHTA and CDR2 is FQGTGA. The CDR3 reads CASSPASGANTGELFF. DNA of the CDR3: TGTGCCAGCAGCCCGGCTAGCGGGGCGAACACCGGGGAGCTGTTTTTT.

The rearrangement joins TRBV6-1 to TRBJ1-2; D remains ambiguous. V lost 1 base and J 2 bases, leaving 11 bases between the germline ends. This CDR3 is built from 15 residues. The germline CDR1 and CDR2 sequences are MNHNS and SASEGT. CDR3: CASSEDSLGNYGYTF. The CDR3 DNA follows: TGTGCCAGCAGTGAAGACAGTCTTGGAAACTATGGCTACACCTTC.

The V call is TRBV4-3, the J call TRBJ2-5, with D hard to call. V lost 5 bases and J lost 7, with 11 bases in between. This CDR3 has 12 residues. The germline V gene has CDR1 LGHNA and CDR2 YSLEER. The CDR3 coding sequence is TGCGCCAGCAGCTCGGAGAAGGGGACCCAGTACTTC. It specifies CASSSEKGTQYF.

This chain uses TRBV29-1 with TRBJ1-3; no firm D call. The CDR3 is 14 residues long. CDR1 SQVTM and CDR2 ANQGSEA come from the germline V gene. The CDR3 bases are TGCAGTGTCGCGTTGGGGATCTCTGGAAACACCATATATTTT. Translating it yields CSVALGISGNTIYF. The variable domain in full, completed from reference TRBV29-1 and TRBJ1-3, reads SAVISQKPSRDICQRGTSLTIQCQVDSQVTMMFWYRQQPGQSLTLIATANQGSEATYESGFVIDKFPISRPNLTFSTLTVSNMSPEDSSIYLCSVALGISGNTIYFGEGSWLTVV.

The V call is TRBV28, the J call TRBJ2-3, with D maybe TRBD2 (6 bases). Germline V gene sequence: CDR1 MDHEN, CDR2 SYDVKM. The V end was cut by 7 bases, the J end by 5 bases, with 13 bases between. The CDR3 totals 13 residues. The CDR3 sequence is CASTKMGGDTQYF. The CDR3 bases are TGTGCCAGCACCAAGATGGGGGGAGATACGCAGTATTTT.

The rearrangement uses TRBV19 and TRBJ1-1; TRBD1 agrees at 9 bases. With 5 bases clipped from V and 6 bases from J, the junction kept 13 bases outside the gene matches. Germline CDR1 reads LNHDA; CDR2 reads SQIVND (reference sequence). The CDR3 totals 16 residues. For the CDR3, the DNA is TGTGCCAGTAGTTTGACAGGGGGTAGTTGGGAAGCTGAAGCTTTCTTT. Amino acids: CASSLTGGSWEAEAFF.

The chain employs TRBV2 and TRBJ1-2; D call uncertain. CDR3 length equals 14 residues. V was clipped by 5 bases and J by 6 bases, with 16 bases between them. Germline CDR1 and CDR2: SNHLY and FYNNEI. CDR3 amino acids: CASSLPAGADGYTF. CDR3 coding DNA: TGTGCCAGCAGTCTCCCGGCAGGAGCAGATGGCTACACCTTC.

With respect to this clone: Other DNA sequences in the same sample also yield this CDR3. This sequence joins TRBV7-2 and TRBJ1-3; TRBD1 aligns across 8 bases. The CDR3 covers 15 residues. Germline assignment: CDR1 SGHTA and CDR2 FQGNSA. Trimming removed 2 bases from V and 4 bases from J; junction bases left unmatched: 4. CDR3 region: CASSLQGAAGNTIYF. The CDR3 DNA reads as TGTGCCAGCAGCTTACAGGGGGCCGCGGGAAACACCATATATTTT.

The chain is built from TRBV5-1 and TRBJ2-3; D not resolved. Germline V gene sequence: CDR1 SGHRS, CDR2 YFSETQ. The ends were cut back, 0 bases at V and 1 base at J, with 12 bases in the middle. This CDR3 is 16 amino acids long. CDR3 region: CASSLALDWGTDTQYF. The CDR3 DNA reads TGCGCCAGCAGCTTGGCCCTAGATTGGGGCACAGATACGCAGTATTTT.

The chain combines TRBV19 with TRBJ2-2; the match to TRBD1 covers 7 bases. Germline values: CDR1 LNHDA, CDR2 SQIVND (reference sequence). The V segment lost 5 bases and the J segment 4 bases; nucleotides outside the gene matches: 7. The CDR3 spans 15 residues. The CDR3 sequence: CASSAPRQGTGELFF. Here the CDR3 DNA reads TGTGCCAGTAGTGCCCCCAGACAGGGCACCGGGGAGCTGTTTTTT.